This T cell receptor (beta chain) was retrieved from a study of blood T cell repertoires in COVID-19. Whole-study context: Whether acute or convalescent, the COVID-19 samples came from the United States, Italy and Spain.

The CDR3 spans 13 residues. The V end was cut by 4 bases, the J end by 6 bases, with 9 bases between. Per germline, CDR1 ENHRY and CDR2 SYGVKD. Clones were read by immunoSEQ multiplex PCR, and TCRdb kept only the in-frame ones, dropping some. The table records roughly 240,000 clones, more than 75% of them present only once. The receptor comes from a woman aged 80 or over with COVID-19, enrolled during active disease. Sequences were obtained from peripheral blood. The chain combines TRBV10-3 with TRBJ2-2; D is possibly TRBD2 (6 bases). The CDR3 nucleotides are TGTGCCATCAGTGTGGGAGGAGCCGGGGAGCTGTTTTTT. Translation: CAISVGGAGELFF.